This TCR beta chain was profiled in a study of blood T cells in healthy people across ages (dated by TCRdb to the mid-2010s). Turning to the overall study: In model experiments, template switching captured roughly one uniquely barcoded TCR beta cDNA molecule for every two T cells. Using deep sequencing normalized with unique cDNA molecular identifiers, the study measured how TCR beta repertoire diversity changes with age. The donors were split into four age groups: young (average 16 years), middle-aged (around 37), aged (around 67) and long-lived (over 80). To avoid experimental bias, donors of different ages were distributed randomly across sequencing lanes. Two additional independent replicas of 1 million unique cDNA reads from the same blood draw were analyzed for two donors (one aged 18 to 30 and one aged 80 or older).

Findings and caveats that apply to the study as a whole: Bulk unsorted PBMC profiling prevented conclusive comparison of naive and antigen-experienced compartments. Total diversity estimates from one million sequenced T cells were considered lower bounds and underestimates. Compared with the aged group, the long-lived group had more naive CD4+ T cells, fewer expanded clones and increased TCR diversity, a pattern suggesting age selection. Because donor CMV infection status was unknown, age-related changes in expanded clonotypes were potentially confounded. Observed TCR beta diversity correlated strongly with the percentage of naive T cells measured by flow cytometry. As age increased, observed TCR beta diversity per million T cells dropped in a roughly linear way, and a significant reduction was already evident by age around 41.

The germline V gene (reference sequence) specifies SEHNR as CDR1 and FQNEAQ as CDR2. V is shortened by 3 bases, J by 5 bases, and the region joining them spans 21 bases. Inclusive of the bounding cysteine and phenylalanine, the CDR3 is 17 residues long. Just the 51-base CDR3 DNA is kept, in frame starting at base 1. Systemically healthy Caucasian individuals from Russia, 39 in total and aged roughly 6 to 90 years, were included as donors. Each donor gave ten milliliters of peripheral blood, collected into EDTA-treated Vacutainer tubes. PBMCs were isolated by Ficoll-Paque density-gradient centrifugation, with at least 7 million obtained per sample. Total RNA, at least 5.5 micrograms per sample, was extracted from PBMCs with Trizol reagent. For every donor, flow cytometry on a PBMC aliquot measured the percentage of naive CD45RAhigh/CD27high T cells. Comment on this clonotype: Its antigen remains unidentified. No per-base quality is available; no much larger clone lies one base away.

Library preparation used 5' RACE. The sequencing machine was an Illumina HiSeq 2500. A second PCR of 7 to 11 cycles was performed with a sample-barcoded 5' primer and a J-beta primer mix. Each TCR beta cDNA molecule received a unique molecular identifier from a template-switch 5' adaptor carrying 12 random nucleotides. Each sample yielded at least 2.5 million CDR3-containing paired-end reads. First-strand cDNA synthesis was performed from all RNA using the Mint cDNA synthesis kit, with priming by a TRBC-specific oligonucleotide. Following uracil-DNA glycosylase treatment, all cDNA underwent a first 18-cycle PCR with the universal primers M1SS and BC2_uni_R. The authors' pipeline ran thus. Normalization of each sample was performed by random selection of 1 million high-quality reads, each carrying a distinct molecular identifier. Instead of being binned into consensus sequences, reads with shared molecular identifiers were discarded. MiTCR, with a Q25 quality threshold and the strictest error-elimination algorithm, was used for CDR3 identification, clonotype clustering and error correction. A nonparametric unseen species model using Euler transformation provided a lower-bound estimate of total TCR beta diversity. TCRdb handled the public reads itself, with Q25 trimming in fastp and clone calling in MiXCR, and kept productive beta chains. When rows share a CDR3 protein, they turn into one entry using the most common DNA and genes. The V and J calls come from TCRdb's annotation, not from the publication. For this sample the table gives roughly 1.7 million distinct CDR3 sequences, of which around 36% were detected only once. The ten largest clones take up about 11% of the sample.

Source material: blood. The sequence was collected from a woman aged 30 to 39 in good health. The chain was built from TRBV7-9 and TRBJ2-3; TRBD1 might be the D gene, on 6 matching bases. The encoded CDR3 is CASSFPQRQGLRDTQYF. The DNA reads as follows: TGTGCCAGCAGCTTCCCCCAGAGGCAGGGGTTGAGAGATACGCAGTATTTT.